One TCR beta chain is described in this entry. TCRdb's copy holds only in-frame clones and misses some; the assay was immunoSEQ multiplex PCR. In the table there are approximately 150,000 clones, more than 60% of which are singletons. Germline V gene lookup returns CDR1 SGHKS and CDR2 YYEKEE (reference sequence). CDR3 length equals 13 residues. J was trimmed by 2 bases and V by 4 bases; bases with no gene match: 0. The data were obtained in a study of blood T cell repertoires in COVID-19. About the research overall: Sites across the United States, Italy and Spain contributed samples from acute and convalescent COVID-19. T cells, B-cell-depleted T cells, or PBMCs provided the cDNA or gDNA that served as material.

V gene TRBV5-5 combines with J gene TRBJ1-5, with 7 positions matching TRBD1. The origin of this receptor is a man aged 50 to 59 with acute or convalescent COVID-19. The sample taken for sequencing was peripheral blood. The chain's CDR3 is CASSGQGNQPQHF. CDR3 nucleotide sequence: TGTGCCAGCAGCGGACAGGGCAATCAGCCCCAGCATTTT.